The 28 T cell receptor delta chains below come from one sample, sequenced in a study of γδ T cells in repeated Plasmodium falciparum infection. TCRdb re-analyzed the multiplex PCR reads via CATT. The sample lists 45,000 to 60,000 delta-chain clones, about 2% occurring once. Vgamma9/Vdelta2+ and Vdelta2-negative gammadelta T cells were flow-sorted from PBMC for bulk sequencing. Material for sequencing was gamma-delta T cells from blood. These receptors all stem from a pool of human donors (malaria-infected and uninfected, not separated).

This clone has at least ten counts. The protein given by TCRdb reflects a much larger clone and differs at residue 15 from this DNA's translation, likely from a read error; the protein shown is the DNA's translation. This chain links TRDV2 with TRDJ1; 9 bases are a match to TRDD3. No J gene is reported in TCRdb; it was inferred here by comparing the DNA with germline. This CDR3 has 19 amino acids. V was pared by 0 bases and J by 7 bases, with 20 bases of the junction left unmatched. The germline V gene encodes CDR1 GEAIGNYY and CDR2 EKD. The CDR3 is CACDTGLWGYAFREGKLIF. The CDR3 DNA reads TGTGCCTGTGACACCGGTTTGTGGGGATACGCTTTTCGGGAGGGTAAACTCATCTTT.

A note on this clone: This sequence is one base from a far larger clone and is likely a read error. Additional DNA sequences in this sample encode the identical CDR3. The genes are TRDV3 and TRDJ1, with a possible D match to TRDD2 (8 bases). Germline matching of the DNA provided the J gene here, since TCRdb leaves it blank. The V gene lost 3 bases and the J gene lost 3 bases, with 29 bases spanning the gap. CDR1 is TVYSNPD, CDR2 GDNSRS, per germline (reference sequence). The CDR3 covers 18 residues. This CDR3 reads CAFPGLPTNGGSADKLIF. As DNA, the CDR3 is TGTGCCTTCCCGGGACTTCCTACTAACGGGGGATCAGCCGATAAACTCATCTTT.

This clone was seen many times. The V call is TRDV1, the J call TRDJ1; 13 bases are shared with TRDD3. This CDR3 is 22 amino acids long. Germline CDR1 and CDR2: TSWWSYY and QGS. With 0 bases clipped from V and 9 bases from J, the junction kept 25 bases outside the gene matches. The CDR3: CALGELRSAFLEADWGIRELIF. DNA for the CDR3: TGTGCTCTTGGGGAACTAAGAAGTGCTTTCCTAGAGGCCGACTGGGGGATACGGGAACTCATCTTT.

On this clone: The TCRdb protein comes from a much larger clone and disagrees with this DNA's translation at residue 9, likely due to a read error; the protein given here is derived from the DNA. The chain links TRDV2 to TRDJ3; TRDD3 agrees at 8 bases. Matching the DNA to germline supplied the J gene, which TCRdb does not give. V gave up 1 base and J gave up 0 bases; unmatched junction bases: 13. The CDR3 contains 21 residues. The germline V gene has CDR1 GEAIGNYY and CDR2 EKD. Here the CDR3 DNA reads TGTGCCTGTGACACTTTACTGGGGGTTACACGATCCTCCTGGGACACCCGACAGATGTTTTTC. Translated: CACDTLLGVTRSSWDTRQMFF.

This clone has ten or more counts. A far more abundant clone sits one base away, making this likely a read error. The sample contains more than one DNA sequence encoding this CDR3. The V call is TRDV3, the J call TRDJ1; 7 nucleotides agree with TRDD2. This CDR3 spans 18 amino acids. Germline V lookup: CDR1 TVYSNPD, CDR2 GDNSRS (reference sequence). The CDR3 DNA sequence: TGCGCCGCTGGGCCTTCCCACGGGTCCCCCTTCCTCACCGATAAACTCATCTTT. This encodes CAAGPSHGSPFLTDKLIF.

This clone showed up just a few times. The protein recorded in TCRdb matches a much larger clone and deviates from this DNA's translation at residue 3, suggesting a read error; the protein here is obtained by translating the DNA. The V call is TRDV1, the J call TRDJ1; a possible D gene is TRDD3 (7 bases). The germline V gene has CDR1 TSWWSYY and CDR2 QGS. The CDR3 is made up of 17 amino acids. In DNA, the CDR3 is TGTGCTCCTGGGTCCCTTCCACGTACTGGGGTTACCGATAAACTCATCTTT. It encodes CAPGSLPRTGVTDKLIF.

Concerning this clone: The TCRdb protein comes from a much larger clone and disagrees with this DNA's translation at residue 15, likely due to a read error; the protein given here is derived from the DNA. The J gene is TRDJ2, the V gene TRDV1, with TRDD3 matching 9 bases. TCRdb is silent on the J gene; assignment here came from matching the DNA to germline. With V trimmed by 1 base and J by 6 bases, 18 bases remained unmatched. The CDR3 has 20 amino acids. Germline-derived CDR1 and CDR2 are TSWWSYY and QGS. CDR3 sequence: CALGEHPIPGDTVGSAQLFF. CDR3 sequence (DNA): TGTGCTCTTGGGGAACACCCCATACCGGGGGATACAGTTGGGTCAGCACAACTCTTCTTT.

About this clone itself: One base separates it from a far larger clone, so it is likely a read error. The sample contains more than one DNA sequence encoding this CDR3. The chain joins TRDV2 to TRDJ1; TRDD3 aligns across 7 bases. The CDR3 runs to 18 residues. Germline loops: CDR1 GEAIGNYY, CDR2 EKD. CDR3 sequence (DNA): TGTGCTTGTGACACAGAAGGATACGCGGGGTTGTACACCGATAAACTCATCTTT. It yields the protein CACDTEGYAGLYTDKLIF.

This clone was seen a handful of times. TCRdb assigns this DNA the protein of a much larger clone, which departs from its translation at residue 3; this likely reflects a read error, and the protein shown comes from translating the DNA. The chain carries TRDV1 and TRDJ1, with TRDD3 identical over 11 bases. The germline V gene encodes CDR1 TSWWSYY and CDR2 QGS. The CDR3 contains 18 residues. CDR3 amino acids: CAHGKPYWGIAGTDKLIF. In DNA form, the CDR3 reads TGTGCTCATGGGAAACCGTACTGGGGGATAGCGGGCACCGATAAACTCATCTTT.

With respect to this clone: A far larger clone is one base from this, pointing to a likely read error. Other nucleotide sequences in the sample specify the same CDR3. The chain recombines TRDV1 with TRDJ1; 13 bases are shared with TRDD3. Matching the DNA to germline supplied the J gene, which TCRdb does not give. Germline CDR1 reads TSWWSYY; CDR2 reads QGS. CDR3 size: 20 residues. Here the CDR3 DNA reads TGCGCTCTTGATGCGGGGCCTTACTGGGGGATACGCCCGTACACCGATAAACTCATCTTT. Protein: CALDAGPYWGIRPYTDKLIF.

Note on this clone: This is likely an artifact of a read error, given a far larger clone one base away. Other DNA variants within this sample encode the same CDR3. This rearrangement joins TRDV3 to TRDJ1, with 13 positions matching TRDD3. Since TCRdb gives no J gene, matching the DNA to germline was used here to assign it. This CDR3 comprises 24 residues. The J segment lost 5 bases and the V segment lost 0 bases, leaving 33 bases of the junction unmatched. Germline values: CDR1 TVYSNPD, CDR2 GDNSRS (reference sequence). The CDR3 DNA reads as TGTGCCTTTAGCTTACCAGACCAGGGCCTTCCTACCAGTACTGGGGGATACGAGGCTGATAAACTCATCTTT. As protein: CAFSLPDQGLPTSTGGYEADKLIF.

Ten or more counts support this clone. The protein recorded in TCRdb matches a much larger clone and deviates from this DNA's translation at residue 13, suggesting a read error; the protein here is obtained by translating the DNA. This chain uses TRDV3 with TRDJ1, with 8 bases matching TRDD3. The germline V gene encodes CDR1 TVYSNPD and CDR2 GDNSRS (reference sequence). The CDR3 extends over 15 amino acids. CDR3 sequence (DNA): TGTGCCTTTTACCTGGGGATACTCAACACCGATAAACCCATCTTT. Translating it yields CAFYLGILNTDKPIF.

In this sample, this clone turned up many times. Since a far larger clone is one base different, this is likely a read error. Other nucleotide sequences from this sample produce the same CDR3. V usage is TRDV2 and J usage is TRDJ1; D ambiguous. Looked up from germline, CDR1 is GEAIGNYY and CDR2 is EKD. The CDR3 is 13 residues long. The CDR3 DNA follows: TGTGCCTGTGACACCGTACGCGGCGATAAGCTCATCTTT. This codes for CACDTVRGDKLIF.

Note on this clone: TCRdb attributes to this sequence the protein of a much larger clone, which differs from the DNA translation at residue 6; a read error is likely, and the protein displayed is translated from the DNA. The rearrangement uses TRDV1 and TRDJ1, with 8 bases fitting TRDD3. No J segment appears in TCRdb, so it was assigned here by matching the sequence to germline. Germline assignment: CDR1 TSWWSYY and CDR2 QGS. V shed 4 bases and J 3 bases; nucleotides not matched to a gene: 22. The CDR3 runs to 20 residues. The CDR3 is CALGGLLLSTGGLHPDKLIF. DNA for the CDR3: TGTGCTCTTGGGGGTCTTCTTCTAAGTACTGGGGGGCTTCACCCCGATAAACTCATCTTT.

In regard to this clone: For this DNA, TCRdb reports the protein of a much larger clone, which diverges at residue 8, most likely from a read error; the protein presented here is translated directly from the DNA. The CDR3 nucleotides are TGTGCCTGTGACACCGTTGGGGGGCCTATCGATAAACTCATCTTT. Its protein product is CACDTVGGPIDKLIF. The chain employs TRDV2 and TRDJ1, with a weak D call TRDD3 (6 bases). TCRdb records no J gene; here it was assigned by comparing the DNA to germline. This CDR3 is 15 amino acids long. Germline V gene lookup returns CDR1 GEAIGNYY and CDR2 EKD. Trimming shortened V by 0 bases and J by 4 bases, and 14 bases separated the two germline ends.

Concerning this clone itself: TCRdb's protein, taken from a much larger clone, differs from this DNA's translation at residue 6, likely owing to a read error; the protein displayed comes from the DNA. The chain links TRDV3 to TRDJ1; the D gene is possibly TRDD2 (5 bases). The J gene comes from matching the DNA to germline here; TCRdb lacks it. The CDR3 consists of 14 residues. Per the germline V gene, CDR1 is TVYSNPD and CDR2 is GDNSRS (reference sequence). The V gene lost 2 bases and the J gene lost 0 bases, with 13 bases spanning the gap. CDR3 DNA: TGTGCCTTTGCCTTCACCCCTAACACCGATAAACTCATCTTT. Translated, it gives CAFAFTPNTDKLIF.

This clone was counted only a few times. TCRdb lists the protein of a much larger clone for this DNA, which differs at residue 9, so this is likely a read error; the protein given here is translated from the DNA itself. The CDR3 region has the DNA TGTGCTCTTGGGGAACAACTTAATCCCTACGGACTATACTGGGGATTTAGCACCGATAAACTCATCTTT. Its protein product is CALGEQLNPYGLYWGFSTDKLIF. V usage is TRDV1 and J usage is TRDJ1; TRDD3 matches 7 bases. The J gene, missing from TCRdb, was assigned here through DNA to germline matching. Germline V CDR1 and CDR2: TSWWSYY, QGS. Losses at the gene ends were 1 base for V and 1 base for J; bases not matched to a gene: 27. This CDR3 contains 23 residues.

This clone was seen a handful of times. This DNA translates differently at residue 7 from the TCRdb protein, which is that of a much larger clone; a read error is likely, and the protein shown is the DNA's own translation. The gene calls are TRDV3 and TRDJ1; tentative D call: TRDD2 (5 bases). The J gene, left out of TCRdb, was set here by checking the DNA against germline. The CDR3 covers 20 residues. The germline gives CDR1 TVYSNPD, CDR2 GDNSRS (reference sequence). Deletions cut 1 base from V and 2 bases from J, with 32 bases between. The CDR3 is CAFKGFDQRPIFPTTDKLIF. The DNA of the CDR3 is TGTGCCTTTAAGGGCTTTGACCAACGGCCCATTTTCCCTACTACCGATAAACTCATCTTT.

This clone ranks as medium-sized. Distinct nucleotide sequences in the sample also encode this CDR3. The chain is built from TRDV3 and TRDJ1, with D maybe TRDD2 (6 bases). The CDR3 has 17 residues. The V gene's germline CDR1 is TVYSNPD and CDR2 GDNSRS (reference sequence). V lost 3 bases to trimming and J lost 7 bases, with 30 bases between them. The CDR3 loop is CALPVPFHPSHRGKLIF. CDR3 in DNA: TGTGCCTTACCGGTTCCCTTCCACCCGTCCCATAGAGGTAAACTCATCTTT.

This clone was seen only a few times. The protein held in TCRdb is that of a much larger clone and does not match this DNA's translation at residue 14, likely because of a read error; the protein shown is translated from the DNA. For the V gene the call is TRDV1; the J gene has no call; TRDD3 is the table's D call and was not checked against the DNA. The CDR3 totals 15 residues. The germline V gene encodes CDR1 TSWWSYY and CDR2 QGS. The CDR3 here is CALGEPGDTTDKLTF. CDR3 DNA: TGTGCTCTTGGGGAACCCGGGGATACGACCGATAAACTCACCTTT.

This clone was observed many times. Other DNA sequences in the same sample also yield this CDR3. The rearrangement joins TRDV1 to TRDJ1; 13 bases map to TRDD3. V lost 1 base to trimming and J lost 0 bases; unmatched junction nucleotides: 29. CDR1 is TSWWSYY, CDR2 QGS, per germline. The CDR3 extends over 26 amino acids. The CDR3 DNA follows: TGTGCTCTTGGGGAACGGGTCCGAAACCAGTACTGGGGGATACGCACCCTGATCCTCTACACCGATAAACTCATCTTT. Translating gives CALGERVRNQYWGIRTLILYTDKLIF.

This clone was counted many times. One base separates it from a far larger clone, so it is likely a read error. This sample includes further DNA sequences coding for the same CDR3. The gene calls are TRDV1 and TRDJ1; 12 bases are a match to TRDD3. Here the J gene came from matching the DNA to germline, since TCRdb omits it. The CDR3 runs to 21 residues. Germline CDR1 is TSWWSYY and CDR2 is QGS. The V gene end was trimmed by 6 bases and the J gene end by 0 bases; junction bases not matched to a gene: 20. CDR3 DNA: TGTGCTCTTGGAGTCGCCAGAGGCTGGGGGATACGAATCCTATACACCGATAAACTCATCTTT. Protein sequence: CALGVARGWGIRILYTDKLIF.

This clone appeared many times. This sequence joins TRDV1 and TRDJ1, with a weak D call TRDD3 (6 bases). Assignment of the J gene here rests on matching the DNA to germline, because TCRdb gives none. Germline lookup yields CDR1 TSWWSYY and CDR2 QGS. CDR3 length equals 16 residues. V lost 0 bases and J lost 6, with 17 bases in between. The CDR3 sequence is CALGELIFPGDNKLIF. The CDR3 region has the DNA TGTGCTCTTGGGGAACTGATTTTTCCTGGGGACAATAAACTCATCTTT.

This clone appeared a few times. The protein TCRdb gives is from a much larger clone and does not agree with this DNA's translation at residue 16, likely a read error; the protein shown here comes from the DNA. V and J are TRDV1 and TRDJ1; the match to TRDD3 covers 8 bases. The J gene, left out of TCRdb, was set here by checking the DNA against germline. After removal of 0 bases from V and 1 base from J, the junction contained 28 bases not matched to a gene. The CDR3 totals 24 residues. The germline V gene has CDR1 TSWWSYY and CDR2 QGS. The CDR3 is CALGELGRAPSPYWGVPRTDKLIF. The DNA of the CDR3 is TGTGCTCTTGGGGAACTGGGTAGGGCGCCCTCTCCTTACTGGGGGGTACCCCGCACCGATAAACTCATCTTT.

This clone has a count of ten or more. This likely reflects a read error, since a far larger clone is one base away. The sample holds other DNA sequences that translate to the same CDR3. The CDR3 is CAFPRGLPRNWGIVATDKLIF. Here the CDR3 DNA reads TGTGCCTTCCCGCGGGGCCTTCCCCGAAACTGGGGGATAGTAGCGACCGACAAACTCATCTTT. V usage is TRDV3 and J usage is TRDJ1; 11 nucleotides line up with TRDD3. This CDR3 has 21 residues. In germline, CDR1 is TVYSNPD, CDR2 GDNSRS (reference sequence).

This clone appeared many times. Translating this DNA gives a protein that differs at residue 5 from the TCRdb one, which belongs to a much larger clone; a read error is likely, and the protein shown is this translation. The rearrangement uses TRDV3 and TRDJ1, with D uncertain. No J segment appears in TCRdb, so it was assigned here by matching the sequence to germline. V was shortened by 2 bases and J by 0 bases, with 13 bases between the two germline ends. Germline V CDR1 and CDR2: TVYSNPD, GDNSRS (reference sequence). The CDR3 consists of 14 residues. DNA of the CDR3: TGTGCCTTTGCCCTCCCCCCTAACACCGATAAACTCATCTTT. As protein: CAFALPPNTDKLIF.

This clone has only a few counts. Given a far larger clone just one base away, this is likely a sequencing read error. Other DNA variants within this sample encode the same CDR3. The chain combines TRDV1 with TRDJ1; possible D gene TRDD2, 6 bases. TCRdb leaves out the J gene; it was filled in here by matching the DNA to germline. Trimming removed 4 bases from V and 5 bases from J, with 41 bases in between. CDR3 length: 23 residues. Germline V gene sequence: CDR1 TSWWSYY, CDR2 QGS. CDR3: CALGVPSIPFHSTGGRAQDKLIF. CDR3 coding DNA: TGTGCTCTTGGGGTTCCGTCTATTCCCTTCCACAGTACAGGGGGGCGAGCCCAGGATAAACTCATCTTT.

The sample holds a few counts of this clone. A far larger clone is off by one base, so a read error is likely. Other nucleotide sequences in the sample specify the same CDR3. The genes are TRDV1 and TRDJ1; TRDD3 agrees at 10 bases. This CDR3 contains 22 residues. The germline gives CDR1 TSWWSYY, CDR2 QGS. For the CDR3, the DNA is TGTGCTCTTGGGGAAGGGCTCAGGATTTTGTCACTGGGGGATTGTGGGACCGATAAGCTCATCTTT. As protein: CALGEGLRILSLGDCGTDKLIF.